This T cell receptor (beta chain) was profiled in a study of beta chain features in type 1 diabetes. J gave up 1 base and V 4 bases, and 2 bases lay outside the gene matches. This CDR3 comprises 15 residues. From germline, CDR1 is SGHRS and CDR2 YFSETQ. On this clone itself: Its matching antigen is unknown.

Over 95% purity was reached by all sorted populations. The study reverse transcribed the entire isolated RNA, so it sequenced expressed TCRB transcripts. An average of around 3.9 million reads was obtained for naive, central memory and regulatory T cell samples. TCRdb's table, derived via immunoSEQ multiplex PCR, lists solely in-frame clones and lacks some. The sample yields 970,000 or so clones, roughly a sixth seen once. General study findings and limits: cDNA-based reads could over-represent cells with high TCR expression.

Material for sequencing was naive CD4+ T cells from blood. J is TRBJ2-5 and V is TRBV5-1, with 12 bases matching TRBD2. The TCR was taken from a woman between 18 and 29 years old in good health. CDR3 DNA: TGCGCCAGCAGCGGACTAGCGGGACCCCAAGAGACCCAGTACTTC. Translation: CASSGLAGPQETQYF.